A single sample is the source of the 31 T cell receptor beta chains below, sequenced in a study of T cells after yellow fever vaccination (dated by TCRdb to the late 2010s). The sample's treatment or condition label, decoded: live attenuated yellow fever vaccine strain. The library was made by 5' RACE. The instrument was an Illumina HiSeq 2500. The public reads were reanalyzed by TCRdb: fastp trimming at Q25, MiXCR alignment, in-frame beta chains only. Entries are consolidated by CDR3 protein sequence, retaining the most common genes and DNA. Counted in this sample were some 29,000 distinct CDR3 sequences; less than 5.5% of them appeared once. 35% to 50% of the sample goes to the ten largest clones. The sample was CD8+ T cells sorted from PBMCs, taken 10 days after the yellow fever booster vaccination. These receptors came from a man aged 25-45 years who received the YFV17D yellow fever vaccine.

At least ten counts were recorded for this clonotype. CDR3: CSANRQGQVGGGQYF. The CDR3 nucleotides are TGCAGTGCTAATCGACAGGGCCAGGTTGGGGGGGGGCAGTACTTC. The gene calls are TRBV20-1 and TRBJ2-7; D may match TRBD1 or TRBD2 (7 bases each). Germline V CDR1 and CDR2: DFQATT, SNEGSKA (reference sequence). V was cut by 4 bases and J by 9 bases, with 25 bases left in between. CDR3 length: 15 amino acids.

This clonotype was observed at least ten times. The J gene is TRBJ1-1, the V gene TRBV4-2; weak D call: TRBD1 (5 bases). The CDR3 is made up of 16 amino acids. Trimming left V 0 bases short and J 5 bases short, with 16 bases between. Germline assignment: CDR1 LGHNA and CDR2 YNFKEQ. This CDR3 reads CASSQEGPGGGTEAFF. Here the CDR3 DNA reads TGTGCCAGCAGCCAAGAAGGGCCCGGGGGAGGAACTGAAGCTTTCTTT.

This clonotype was seen repeatedly, ten times or more. V and J are TRBV30 and TRBJ2-2, with no clear D. Trimming shortened V by 0 bases and J by 5 bases, and 7 bases separated the two germline ends. Germline V gene data show CDR1 as GTSNPN and CDR2 as SVGIG (reference sequence). The CDR3 extends over 13 amino acids. CDR3 DNA sequence: TGTGCCTGGAGTGTGATGGAAACCGGGGAGCTGTTTTTT. Protein sequence: CAWSVMETGELFF.

This clonotype was counted at least ten times. The CDR3 DNA sequence: TGTGCCAGCAGTTACGAGGAGGGGGTCCGCTATGGCTACACCTTC. Its translation is CASSYEEGVRYGYTF. This chain links TRBV6-5 with TRBJ1-2; TRBD1 might be the D (6 bases). This CDR3 is 15 amino acids long. In germline, CDR1 is MNHEY, CDR2 SVGAGI. Trimming stripped 2 bases from V and 4 bases from J, with 14 bases between.

This clonotype has ten or more counts. J is TRBJ2-1 and V is TRBV9; 14 nucleotides agree with TRBD2. J was trimmed by 7 bases and V by 2 bases; bases with no gene match: 2. Germline CDR1 reads SGDLS; CDR2 reads YYNGEE. This CDR3 spans 15 amino acids. The CDR3 coding sequence is TGTGCCAGCAGCGTGGGACTAGCGGGAGTAAATGAGCAGTTCTTC. Translated: CASSVGLAGVNEQFF.

In this sample, this clonotype turned up many times. The V and J genes are TRBV7-9 and TRBJ2-7; TRBD2 might be the D (5 bases). This CDR3 is 13 amino acids long. Trimming took 4 bases from V and 0 from J, leaving 7 bases between them. Germline values: CDR1 SEHNR, CDR2 FQNEAQ (reference sequence). The CDR3: CASSSGVSYEQYF. CDR3 coding DNA: TGTGCCAGCAGCTCCGGGGTCTCCTACGAGCAGTACTTC.

This clonotype was counted between two and nine times. The J gene is TRBJ2-7, the V gene TRBV5-6; 8 positions match TRBD2. The CDR3 length is 13 residues. Germline assignment: CDR1 SGHDT and CDR2 YYEEEE. The J segment lost 5 bases and the V segment lost 6 bases, leaving 7 bases of the junction unmatched. For the CDR3, the DNA is TGTGCCAGCATGAGGCGGGAGGCCCACGAGCAGTACTTC. Residues: CASMRREAHEQYF.

Notes on this clonotype: This may come from a read error, since a much larger clone is one base off. The CDR3 sequence is CASSLAAYEQYF. In nucleotides, the CDR3 is TGTGCCAGCAGCTTAGCGGCCTACGAGCAGTACTTC. This chain connects TRBV7-2 to TRBJ2-7; no clear D. V lost 0 bases to trimming and J lost 2 bases, with 2 bases between them. Germline assignment: CDR1 SGHTA and CDR2 FQGNSA. The CDR3 loop spans 12 amino acids.

This clonotype was detected many times. The chain joins TRBV9 to TRBJ2-3; D perhaps matches TRBD2 (6 bases). Germline V gene sequence: CDR1 SGDLS, CDR2 YYNGEE. This CDR3 is built from 16 residues. The V and J ends lost 0 bases and 0 bases respectively, with 11 bases between them. CDR3 protein: CASSVVAAFSTDTQYF. The DNA of the CDR3 is TGTGCCAGCAGCGTAGTAGCGGCTTTTAGCACAGATACGCAGTATTTT.

This clonotype came up many times. CDR3 region: CSSSGGVGYEQYF. The CDR3 bases are TGCAGCTCCTCCGGTGGGGTGGGTTACGAGCAGTACTTC. The rearrangement links TRBV29-1 to TRBJ2-7; D ambiguous. V lost 8 bases and J lost 4, with 18 bases in between. Germline CDR1 reads SQVTM; CDR2 reads ANQGSEA. This CDR3 spans 13 amino acids.

This clonotype was observed many times. The rearrangement uses TRBV7-9 and TRBJ1-5; D gene unclear. The CDR3 loop spans 12 amino acids. CDR1 is SEHNR, CDR2 FQNEAQ, per germline (reference sequence). Trimming pared 6 bases from V and 6 bases from J, leaving 9 bases between. The CDR3 spells CASSDGGQPQHF. DNA of the CDR3: TGTGCCAGCAGTGATGGAGGTCAGCCCCAGCATTTT.

V is TRBV29-1 and J is TRBJ2-1, with 13 positions matching TRBD2. The junction had 4 bases not matched to a gene; V was cut back by 4 bases and J by 1 base. Looked up from germline, CDR1 is SQVTM and CDR2 is ANQGSEA. This CDR3 has 16 residues. The CDR3 DNA follows: TGCAGCGTTGCCGGACTAGCGGGAGAGTCCTACAATGAGCAGTTCTTC. This codes for CSVAGLAGESYNEQFF.

This clonotype was counted many times. The chain recombines TRBV27 with TRBJ2-7; 9 nucleotides agree with TRBD1. CDR3 length equals 14 residues. Germline V gene sequence: CDR1 MNHEY, CDR2 SMNVEV (reference sequence). V was clipped by 5 bases and J by 5 bases; unmatched bases: 7. CDR3 DNA sequence: TGTGCCAGCAGTGAACCGGGGACAGGGCACGAGCAGTACTTC. Translating gives CASSEPGTGHEQYF.

This clonotype was counted at least ten times. The V gene is TRBV19, the J gene TRBJ1-5, with 7 bases identical to TRBD1. Germline lookup yields CDR1 LNHDA and CDR2 SQIVND (reference sequence). Trimming at V came to 9 bases and at J to 0 bases, leaving 5 bases not matched to a gene. The CDR3 is 14 residues long. The CDR3 loop is CASQGQNSNQPQHF. CDR3 sequence (DNA): TGTGCCAGCCAGGGACAGAATAGCAATCAGCCCCAGCATTTT.

This clonotype was recorded many times. J is TRBJ2-7 and V is TRBV12-3 or TRBV12-4, with 7 bases fitting TRBD1. The CDR3 extends over 13 amino acids. Losses at the gene ends were 5 bases for V and 2 bases for J; bases not matched to a gene: 3. In nucleotides, the CDR3 is TGTGCCAGCAGTCCCGGGACAGCCTACGAGCAGTACTTC. Encoded protein: CASSPGTAYEQYF.

Concerning this clonotype itself: This clone may be a read error of a much larger clone one base away. The V call is TRBV29-1, the J call TRBJ2-3; weak D call: TRBD2 (6 bases). This CDR3 contains 13 residues. Looked up from germline, CDR1 is SQVTM and CDR2 is ANQGSEA. Trimming pared 3 bases from V and 6 bases from J, leaving 13 bases between. CDR3: CSVDAGSVDTQYF. For the CDR3, the DNA is TGCAGCGTTGACGCCGGGAGTGTGGATACGCAGTATTTT.

This clonotype was seen ten or more times. CDR3 sequence (DNA): TGTGCCAGCAGCGACGGACTAGCGCAGACCGGGGAGCTGTTTTTT. It encodes CASSDGLAQTGELFF. V gene TRBV9 combines with J gene TRBJ2-2; TRBD2 agrees at 9 bases. Per germline, CDR1 SGDLS and CDR2 YYNGEE. Losses at the gene ends were 3 bases for V and 5 bases for J; bases not matched to a gene: 5. CDR3 size: 15 residues.

This clonotype was counted many times. The chain links TRBV10-2 to TRBJ2-7, with D possibly being TRBD2 (6 bases). Germline lookup yields CDR1 WSHSY and CDR2 SAAADI. The length of the CDR3 is 18 residues. V lost 5 bases to trimming and J lost 3 bases, with 26 bases between them. The CDR3 region has the DNA TGCGCCAGCAGTTCCCTCACCTTAAAAGCGGGCGGCAACTACGAGCAGTACTTC. This codes for CASSSLTLKAGGNYEQYF.

This clonotype was counted ten times or more. The CDR3 protein is CASSPPVQETQYF. In nucleotides, the CDR3 is TGTGCCAGCAGTCCCCCCGTCCAAGAGACCCAGTACTTC. The rearrangement uses TRBV28 and TRBJ2-5, with D hard to call. Trimming cost V 5 bases and J 1 base, with 8 bases left between them. The CDR3 totals 13 residues. CDR1 and CDR2 from the germline V gene are MDHEN and SYDVKM.

This clonotype has a count of ten or more. The V call is TRBV10-1, the J call TRBJ2-1; 11 bases map to TRBD1. CDR3 length: 15 amino acids. V was clipped by 5 bases and J by 7 bases; unmatched bases: 7. Germline V gives CDR1 WNHNN, CDR2 SYGVQD (reference sequence). CDR3 sequence: CASSPGQGAHNEQFF. The CDR3 DNA reads as TGCGCCAGCAGTCCCGGACAGGGGGCGCATAATGAGCAGTTCTTC.

This clonotype was counted ten times or more. CDR3 region: CASSSGMASYNEQFF. CDR3 nucleotides: TGTGCCAGCAGCTCTGGAATGGCTTCCTACAATGAGCAGTTCTTC. This chain connects TRBV5-6 to TRBJ2-1, with unresolved D. CDR3 size: 15 residues. Trimming pared 3 bases from V and 1 base from J, leaving 11 bases between. Per the germline V gene, CDR1 is SGHDT and CDR2 is YYEEEE. The variable domain in full, completed from reference TRBV5-6 and TRBJ2-1, reads DAGVTQSPTHLIKTRGQQVTLRCSPKSGHDTVSWYQQALGQGPQFIFQYYEEEERQRGNFPDRFSGHQFPNYSSELNVNALLLGDSALYLCASSSGMASYNEQFFGPGTRLTVL.

This clonotype was recorded at least ten times. This chain connects TRBV10-3 to TRBJ2-7, with 9 bases fitting TRBD2. Germline CDR1 and CDR2: ENHRY and SYGVKD. CDR3 length: 13 amino acids. V trimming: 4 bases; J trimming: 4 bases; junction bases outside the gene matches: 2. The CDR3 DNA follows: TGTGCCATCAGTGGACTAGCGGAGTACGAGCAGTACTTC. This encodes CAISGLAEYEQYF.

This clonotype was counted ten times or more. The V call is TRBV27, the J call TRBJ2-1; D gene uncertain. Germline V gene sequence: CDR1 MNHEY, CDR2 SMNVEV (reference sequence). V shed 3 bases and J shed 2 bases, with 11 bases lying between them. The CDR3 contains 15 residues. CDR3 region: CASSLGSATYNEQFF. The CDR3 coding sequence is TGTGCCAGCAGTTTGGGTTCGGCCACCTACAATGAGCAGTTCTTC.

This clonotype was recorded many times. The J gene is TRBJ2-7, the V gene TRBV11-2, with D perhaps matching TRBD1 or TRBD2 (5 bases each). Germline loops: CDR1 SGHAT, CDR2 FQNNGV. CDR3 length equals 15 residues. Trimming shortened V by 1 base and J by 4 bases, and 14 bases separated the two germline ends. The CDR3 region is CASSLAPGPLYEQYF. The DNA of the CDR3 is TGTGCCAGCAGCTTAGCCCCGGGACCACTATACGAGCAGTACTTC.

The table lists this clonotype with many counts. The V call is TRBV20-1, the J call TRBJ2-3; 15 bases agree with TRBD2. Losses at the gene ends were 6 bases for V and 4 bases for J; bases not matched to a gene: 5. Germline V gives CDR1 DFQATT, CDR2 SNEGSKA (reference sequence). This CDR3 has 15 residues. CDR3 protein: CSARTSGRAADTQYF. Written as DNA, the CDR3 is TGCAGTGCCCGGACTAGCGGGAGGGCTGCAGATACGCAGTATTTT.

Only a few counts were recorded for this clonotype. At one of its ends the junction is not consistent with the germline gene, which may arise from a read error. The V and J genes are TRBV4-3 and TRBJ2-1, with TRBD2 matching over 7 bases. In germline, CDR1 is LGHNA, CDR2 YSLEER. This CDR3 comprises 16 residues. The DNA of the CDR3 is TGCGCCAGCAGCCAAGGGGGGGGGGGACCCTATAATGAGCAGTTCTTC. Protein: CASSQGGGGPYNEQFF.

This clonotype came up many times. The gene calls are TRBV6-1 and TRBJ1-2; 7 bases fit TRBD1. Trimming removed 7 bases from V and 2 bases from J; junction bases left unmatched: 10. This CDR3 is 15 amino acids long. From germline, CDR1 is MNHNS and CDR2 SASEGT. As DNA, the CDR3 is TGTGCCAGCATGATCGCGGGACAGCAAAACTATGGCTACACCTTC. The encoded protein is CASMIAGQQNYGYTF.

In its sample, this clonotype was seen many times. The chain has TRBV20-1 and TRBJ2-1; 9 positions match TRBD2. Germline assignment: CDR1 DFQATT and CDR2 SNEGSKA (reference sequence). V shed 7 bases, J shed 9 bases, and the junction held 16 bases outside the gene matches. The CDR3 length is 15 residues. Written as DNA, the CDR3 is TGCAGTGTCTCCTTCTCCGGGACTAGCTTGGTTGAGCAGTTCTTC. Protein product: CSVSFSGTSLVEQFF.

In its sample, this clonotype was seen many times. The CDR3 reads CASWRGNEQFF. CDR3 coding DNA: TGTGCCAGCTGGCGAGGTAATGAGCAGTTCTTC. The rearrangement joins TRBV12-3 or TRBV12-4 to TRBJ2-1, with D hard to call. The length of the CDR3 is 11 residues. Trimming cost V 8 bases and J 7 bases, with 9 bases left between them.

This clonotype was picked up many times. This chain links TRBV7-2 with TRBJ2-7; D could derive from TRBD1 or TRBD2 (5 bases each). The V gene lost 3 bases and the J gene lost 0 bases, with 15 bases spanning the gap. CDR1 is SGHTA, CDR2 FQGNSA, per germline. CDR3 length: 16 residues. The CDR3 DNA follows: TGTGCCAGCAGCTTGGACCGGGACGGAAGCTCCTACGAGCAGTACTTC. Amino acids: CASSLDRDGSSYEQYF. Full variable domain (rest looked up from reference TRBV7-2 and TRBJ2-7): GAGVSQSPSNKVTEKGKDVELRCDPISGHTALYWYRQSLGQGLEFLIYFQGNSAPDKSGLPSDRFSAERTGGSVSTLTIQRTQQEDSAVYLCASSLDRDGSSYEQYFGPGTRLTVT.

This clonotype was recorded at least ten times. The chain combines TRBV7-2 with TRBJ2-7, with a tentative D call TRBD1 (6 bases). Germline loops: CDR1 SGHTA, CDR2 FQGNSA. This CDR3 is built from 14 residues. V lost 5 bases and J lost 0, with 11 bases in between. The CDR3 nucleotides read TGTGCCAGCAGCAGTGACAGGAGCTCCTACGAGCAGTACTTC. It yields the protein CASSSDRSSYEQYF.